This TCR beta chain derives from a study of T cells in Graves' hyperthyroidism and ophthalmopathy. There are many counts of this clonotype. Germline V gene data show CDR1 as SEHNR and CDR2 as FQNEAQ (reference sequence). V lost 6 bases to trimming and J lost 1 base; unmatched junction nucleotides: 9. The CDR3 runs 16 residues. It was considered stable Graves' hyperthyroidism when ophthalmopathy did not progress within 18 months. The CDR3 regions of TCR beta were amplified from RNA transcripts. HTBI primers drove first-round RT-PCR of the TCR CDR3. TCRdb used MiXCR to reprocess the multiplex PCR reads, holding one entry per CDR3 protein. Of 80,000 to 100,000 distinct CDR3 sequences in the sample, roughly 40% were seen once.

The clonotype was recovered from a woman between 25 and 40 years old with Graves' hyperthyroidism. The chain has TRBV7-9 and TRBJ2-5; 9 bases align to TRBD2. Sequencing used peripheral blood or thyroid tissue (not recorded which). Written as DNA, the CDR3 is TGTGCCAGCAGTTCGACTAGCGGAGGGGGCCAAGAGACCCAGTACTTC. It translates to CASSSTSGGGQETQYF.